The TCR beta chain described here comes from a study of monozygotic twins with inflammatory bowel disease. Whole-study findings and limits: Concordant and discordant twins showed no difference in repertoire similarity, possibly from limited power. Healthy co-twins had higher TCRbeta inverse Simpson diversity than their IBD twins. Patients got different immunosuppressive treatments, which may have made their repertoires more variable.

In the case of this clonotype: Its antigen is unidentified.

The CDR3 covers 15 residues. In germline, CDR1 is SGHKS, CDR2 YYEKEE (reference sequence). TCRdb reprocessed the 5' RACE reads and stores each CDR3 protein as one record, lacking DNA. The sample includes 330,000 or so distinct CDR3 sequences. Sequencing was performed on blood. The sequence was obtained from a human donor with ulcerative colitis or Crohn's disease, or a healthy co-twin of an affected twin (not recorded which). The V and J genes are TRBV5-5 and TRBJ2-5; TCRdb outputs TRBD1, but without DNA this stays unchecked. CDR3 residues: CASSWDTGFGETQYF.